The rows below give T cell receptor beta chains drawn from one sample of a study of blood T cell repertoires in COVID-19. TCRdb's table, derived via immunoSEQ multiplex PCR, lists solely in-frame clones and lacks some. Of 210,000 or so clones listed, 87% are singletons. The sequenced sample consisted of peripheral blood. The receptors were sampled from a man in his forties with active or convalescent COVID-19. CDR3s include the opening cysteine and the closing phenylalanine or tryptophan. Fields, in order: V gene, J gene, clone size, D gene, CDR3 DNA, CDR3 protein. A D gene is named only where the DNA matches it firmly. Clone size, where shown, is once, few, many, or a class for clones that have expanded.

TRBV5-6	TRBJ1-1	NA	NA	TGTGCCAGCAGCTTGACAGGGTCGAACACTGAAGCTTTCTTT	CASSLTGSNTEAFF
TRBV3-1/TRBV3-2	TRBJ2-7	few	NA	TGTGCCAGCAGCCCCTACGGGAGCTCCTACGAGCAGTACTTC	CASSPYGSSYEQYF
TRBV2	TRBJ2-7	NA	TRBD1	TGTGCCAGCAGTGAGTGGGGACAGGAGTACTTC	CASSEWGQEYF
TRBV27	TRBJ1-3	NA	NA	TGTGCCAGCAGTCGGGGTCCGGGCCCCGGAAACACCATATATTTT	CASSRGPGPGNTIYF
TRBV5-4	TRBJ1-3	NA	TRBD1	TGTGCCAGCAGCTCGCCGGGACAGGGTGGAAACACCATATATTTT	CASSSPGQGGNTIYF
TRBV28	TRBJ1-6	NA	TRBD1	TGTGCCAGCAGTTCCGACGACAGGGGACGTACACCCCTCCACTTT	CASSSDDRGRTPLHF
TRBV6-1	TRBJ1-1	NA	NA	TGTGCCAGCAGTGAACCCCTATCCGGGAACACTGAAGCTTTCTTT	CASSEPLSGNTEAFF
TRBV18	TRBJ2-1	NA	TRBD1	TGTGCCAGCTCACCCCCTACCGGGACAGGGAGGAGTGAGCAGTTCTTC	CASSPPTGTGRSEQFF
TRBV30	TRBJ1-4	few	NA	TGTGCCTGGAGCCGTAATGAAAAACTGTTTTTT	CAWSRNEKLFF
TRBV2	TRBJ1-1	NA	NA	TGTGCCAGCAGTAGGACAGCTGAAGCTTTCTTT	CASSRTAEAFF
TRBV3-1/TRBV3-2	TRBJ1-1	many	NA	TGTGCCAGCAGCCACGGTCCGGGTGAAGCTTTCTTT	CASSHGPGEAFF
TRBV18	TRBJ2-2	NA	NA	TGTGCCAGCTCACCTCTAAACGGGAAAGAGTCGTCCGGGGAGCTGTTTTTT	CASSPLNGKESSGELFF
TRBV19	TRBJ2-1	NA	TRBD1	TGTGCCAGTAGTATTGTGTCAGGGGGCAATGAGCAGTTCTTC	CASSIVSGGNEQFF
TRBV30	TRBJ1-5	NA	TRBD1	TGTGCCTGGAGTGTACCTGCCTCACTAGGACAGGGAGGTCAGCCCCAGCATTTT	CAWSVPASLGQGGQPQHF
TRBV15	TRBJ1-1	NA	NA	TGTGCCACCAGCAGAGATCTTTTGAACACTGAAGCTTTCTTT	CATSRDLLNTEAFF
TRBV7-9	TRBJ2-7	once	NA	TGTGCCAGCAGCCTACCACTACGCCCCTACGAGCAGTACTTC	CASSLPLRPYEQYF
TRBV7-3	TRBJ1-2	NA	NA	TGTGCCAGCCGCGGGGTGGGTGACTATGGCTACACCTTC	CASRGVGDYGYTF
TRBV5-1	TRBJ1-4	NA	NA	TGCGCCAGCAGCTTGTGGGGGCCCGCAACTAATGAAAAACTGTTTTTT	CASSLWGPATNEKLFF
TRBV28	TRBJ1-5	NA	NA	TGTGCCAGCAGTCCCACTGCGAATCAGCCCCAGCATTTT	CASSPTANQPQHF